Following are 13 T cell receptor beta chains from one sample sequenced in a study of blood T cells in healthy people across ages. A sample-barcoded 5' primer and a J-beta primer mix were used in a second PCR of roughly 7 to 11 cycles. Each CDR3 protein is one row after TCRdb ran MiXCR on the 5' RACE reads. This table holds hundreds of thousands of distinct CDR3 sequences, roughly 60% found once. The sequenced sample consisted of blood. The source is a man aged 30 to 39 in good health.

The J gene is TRBJ1-1, the V gene TRBV7-9; D remains unclear. The length of the CDR3 is 13 residues. Trimming took off 5 bases at V and 3 bases at J, with 10 bases between the two ends. Germline V CDR1 and CDR2: SEHNR, FQNEAQ (reference sequence). CDR3 in amino acids: CASSREVDTEAFF. The CDR3 DNA is TGTGCCAGCAGCAGGGAGGTTGACACTGAAGCTTTCTTT.

The chain joins TRBV27 to TRBJ2-6, with D possibly being TRBD1 or TRBD2 (5 bases each). CDR1 is MNHEY and CDR2 is SMNVEV in the germline V gene (reference sequence). This CDR3 has 15 amino acids. V was shortened by 8 bases and J by 1 base, with 12 bases between the two germline ends. CDR3 residues: CASSGPTSGANVLTF. The DNA of the CDR3 is TGTGCCAGCTCGGGGCCAACATCTGGGGCCAACGTCCTGACTTTC. Drawing the rest from reference TRBV27 and TRBJ2-6, the complete variable domain is EAQVTQNPRYLITVTGKKLTVTCSQNMNHEYMSWYRQDPGLGLRQIYYSMNVEVTDKGDVPEGYKVSRKEKRNFPLILESPSPNQTSLYFCASSGPTSGANVLTFGAGSRLTVL.

This clonotype was recorded a few times. The rearrangement links TRBV29-1 to TRBJ2-7, with unresolved D. CDR1 is SQVTM, CDR2 ANQGSEA, per germline. The CDR3 runs to 11 residues. Trimming shortened V by 5 bases and J by 7 bases, and 12 bases separated the two germline ends. CDR3 region: CSVSGSREQYF. The CDR3 DNA follows: TGCAGCGTTTCAGGATCCCGGGAGCAGTACTTC.

The V gene is TRBV4-2, the J gene TRBJ1-2; D unresolved. The CDR3 sequence is 13 residues long. Trimming pared 1 base from V and 3 bases from J, leaving 6 bases between. Germline lookup yields CDR1 LGHNA and CDR2 YNFKEQ. The CDR3 protein is CASSQGRDYGYTF. The CDR3 DNA follows: TGTGCCAGCAGCCAAGGGCGCGACTATGGCTACACCTTC.

V and J are TRBV9 and TRBJ2-7; no clear D gene. There are 15 residues in the CDR3. Germline loops: CDR1 SGDLS, CDR2 YYNGEE. Trimming took 0 bases from V and 0 from J, leaving 10 bases between them. CDR3 sequence reads: CASSVGGTDSYEQYF. The CDR3 nucleotides are TGTGCCAGCAGCGTAGGGGGAACGGACTCCTACGAGCAGTACTTC.

This chain links TRBV14 with TRBJ2-5, with TRBD2 matching 13 bases. J gave up 11 bases and V 4 bases, and 13 bases lay outside the gene matches. The CDR3 contains 16 residues. Germline CDR1 is SGHDN and CDR2 is FVKESK. The CDR3 DNA follows: TGTGCCAGCAGCCCACTAGCGGGAGGGACCTACAATGAGCAGTACTTC. Its translation: CASSPLAGGTYNEQYF. The full variable domain, rest sourced from reference TRBV14 and TRBJ2-5, is EAGVTQFPSHSVIEKGQTVTLRCDPISGHDNLYWYRRVMGKEIKFLLHFVKESKQDESGMPNNRFLAERTGGTYSTLKVQPAELEDSGVYFCASSPLAGGTYNEQYFGPGTRLLVL.

The chain links TRBV7-9 to TRBJ2-5; no reliable D call. Trimming removed 5 bases from V and 11 bases from J, with 15 bases in between. CDR1 is SEHNR and CDR2 is FQNEAQ in the germline V gene (reference sequence). CDR3 length: 12 amino acids. The CDR3 DNA follows: TGTGCCAGCAGCAGCGTAGACAATGAGCAGTACTTC. Translation gives CASSSVDNEQYF.

The gene calls are TRBV7-2 and TRBJ2-1; no clear D gene. Trimming took 4 bases from V and 13 from J, leaving 11 bases between them. Germline V gives CDR1 SGHTA, CDR2 FQGNSA. The CDR3 loop spans 11 amino acids. In DNA, the CDR3 is TGTGCCAGCAGCTCCGTAGAGACCCAGTTCTTC. Translated: CASSSVETQFF.

V gene TRBV6-2 or TRBV6-3 combines with J gene TRBJ2-4; no clear D. Germline V lookup: CDR1 MNHEY, CDR2 SVGEGT. V was shortened by 0 bases and J by 5 bases, with 11 bases between the two germline ends. This CDR3 region has 15 residues. CDR3 amino acids: CASSYSGIVENIQYF. The DNA of the CDR3 is TGTGCCAGCAGTTACTCGGGGATAGTGGAAAACATTCAGTACTTC.

This clonotype was detected only a few times. The V gene is TRBV12-3 or TRBV12-4, the J gene TRBJ2-3; 8 nucleotides agree with TRBD1. V shed 7 bases, J shed 3 bases, and the junction held 15 bases outside the gene matches. The CDR3 runs to 17 residues. The CDR3 loop is CASTLTGQGVSTDTQYF. DNA for the CDR3: TGTGCCAGCACCCTTACCGGACAGGGTGTGAGTACAGATACGCAGTATTTT.

The chain is built from TRBV11-2 and TRBJ2-7, with D possibly being TRBD1 (6 bases). Germline assignment: CDR1 SGHAT and CDR2 FQNNGV. The CDR3 contains 15 residues. V was shortened by 5 bases and J by 5 bases, with 19 bases between the two germline ends. The CDR3 coding sequence is TGTGCCAGCAGCCCCAGGGGCATGTCTAACGACGAGCAGTACTTC. Translating it yields CASSPRGMSNDEQYF.

A few counts support this clonotype. V gene TRBV12-3 or TRBV12-4 combines with J gene TRBJ1-2; D ambiguous. The CDR3 spans 14 residues. The V and J ends lost 5 bases and 8 bases respectively, with 18 bases between them. The CDR3 here is CASSPGFSGIGYTF. CDR3 sequence (DNA): TGTGCCAGCAGTCCGGGGTTCTCGGGTATCGGCTACACCTTC.

This chain joins TRBV29-1 and TRBJ2-1, with D unclear. Germline V lookup: CDR1 SQVTM, CDR2 ANQGSEA. This CDR3 contains 12 residues. Trimming took off 2 bases at V and 2 bases at J, with 4 bases between the two ends. CDR3 amino acids: CSVEFPYNEQFF. CDR3 coding DNA: TGCAGCGTTGAATTCCCCTACAATGAGCAGTTCTTC.